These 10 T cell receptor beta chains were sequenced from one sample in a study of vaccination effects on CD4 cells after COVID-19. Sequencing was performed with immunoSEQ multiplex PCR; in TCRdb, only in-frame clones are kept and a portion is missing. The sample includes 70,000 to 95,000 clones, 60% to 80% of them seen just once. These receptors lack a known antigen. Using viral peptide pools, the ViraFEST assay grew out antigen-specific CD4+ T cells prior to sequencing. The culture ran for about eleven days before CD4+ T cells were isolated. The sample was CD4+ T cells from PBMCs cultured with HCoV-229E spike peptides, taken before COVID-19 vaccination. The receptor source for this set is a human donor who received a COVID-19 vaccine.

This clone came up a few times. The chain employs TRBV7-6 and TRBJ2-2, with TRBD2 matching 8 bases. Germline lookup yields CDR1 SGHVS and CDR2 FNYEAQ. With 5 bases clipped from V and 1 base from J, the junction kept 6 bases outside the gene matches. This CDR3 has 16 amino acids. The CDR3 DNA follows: TGTGCCAGCAGCCGGCGGGGGGAGCAGAACACCGGGGAGCTGTTTTTT. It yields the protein CASSRRGEQNTGELFF. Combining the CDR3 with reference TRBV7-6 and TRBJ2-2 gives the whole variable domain GAGVSQSPRYKVTKRGQDVALRCDPISGHVSLYWYRQALGQGPEFLTYFNYEAQQDKSGLPNDRFSAERPEGSISTLTIQRTEQRDSAMYRCASSRRGEQNTGELFFGEGSRLTVL.

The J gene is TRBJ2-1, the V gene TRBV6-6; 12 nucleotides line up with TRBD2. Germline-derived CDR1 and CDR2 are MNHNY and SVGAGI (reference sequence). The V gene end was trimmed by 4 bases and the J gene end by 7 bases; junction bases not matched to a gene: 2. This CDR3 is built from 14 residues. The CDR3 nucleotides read TGTGCCAGCAGTTCTAGCGGGGGGGTTAATGAGCAGTTCTTC. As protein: CASSSSGGVNEQFF.

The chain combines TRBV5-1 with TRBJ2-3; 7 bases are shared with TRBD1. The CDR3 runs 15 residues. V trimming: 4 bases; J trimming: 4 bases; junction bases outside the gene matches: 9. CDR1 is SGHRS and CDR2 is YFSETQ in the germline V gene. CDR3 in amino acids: CASSIGQDVSDTQYF. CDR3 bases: TGCGCCAGCAGCATTGGACAGGATGTTTCAGATACGCAGTATTTT.

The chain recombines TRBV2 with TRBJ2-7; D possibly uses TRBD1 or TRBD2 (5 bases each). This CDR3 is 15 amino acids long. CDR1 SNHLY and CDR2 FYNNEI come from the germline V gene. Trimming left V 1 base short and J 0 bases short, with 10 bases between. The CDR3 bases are TGTGCCAGCAGTGAAGATGGGGGAGTCTCCTACGAGCAGTACGTC. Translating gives CASSEDGGVSYEQYV.

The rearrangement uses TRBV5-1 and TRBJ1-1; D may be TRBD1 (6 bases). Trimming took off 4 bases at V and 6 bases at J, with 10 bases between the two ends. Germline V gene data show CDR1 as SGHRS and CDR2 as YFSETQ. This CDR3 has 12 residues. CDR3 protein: CASSPAGAEAFF. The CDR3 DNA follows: TGCGCCAGCAGCCCCGCAGGGGCTGAAGCTTTCTTT.

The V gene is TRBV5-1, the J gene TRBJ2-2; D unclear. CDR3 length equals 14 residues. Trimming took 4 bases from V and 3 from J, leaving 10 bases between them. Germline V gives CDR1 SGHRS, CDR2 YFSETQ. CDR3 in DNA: TGCGCCAGCAGCCAGATTTCGGACACCGGGGAGCTGTTTTTT. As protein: CASSQISDTGELFF.

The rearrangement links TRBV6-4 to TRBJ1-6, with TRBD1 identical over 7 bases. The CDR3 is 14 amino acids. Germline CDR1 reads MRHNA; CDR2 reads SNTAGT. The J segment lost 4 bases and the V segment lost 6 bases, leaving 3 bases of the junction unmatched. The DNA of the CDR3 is TGTGCCAGCAGAGGGACAGATTATAATTCACCCCTCCACTTT. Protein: CASRGTDYNSPLHF.

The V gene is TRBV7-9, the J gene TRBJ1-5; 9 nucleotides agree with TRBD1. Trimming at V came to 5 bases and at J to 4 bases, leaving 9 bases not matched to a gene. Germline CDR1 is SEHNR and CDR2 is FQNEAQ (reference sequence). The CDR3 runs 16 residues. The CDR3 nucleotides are TGTGCCAGCAGCAAGGGGGACAGGGCGGGTAATCAGCCCCAGCATTTT. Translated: CASSKGDRAGNQPQHF.

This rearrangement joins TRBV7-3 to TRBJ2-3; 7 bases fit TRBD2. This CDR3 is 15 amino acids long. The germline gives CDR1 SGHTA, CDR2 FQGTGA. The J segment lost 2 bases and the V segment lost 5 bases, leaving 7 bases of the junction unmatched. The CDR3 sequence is CASSLNGLVTDTQYF. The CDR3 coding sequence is TGTGCCAGCAGCCTCAACGGACTAGTCACAGATACGCAGTATTTT.

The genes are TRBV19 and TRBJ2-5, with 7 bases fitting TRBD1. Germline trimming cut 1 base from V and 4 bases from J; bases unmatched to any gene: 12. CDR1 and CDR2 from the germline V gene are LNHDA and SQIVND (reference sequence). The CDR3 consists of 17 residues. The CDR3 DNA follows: TGTGCCAGTAGTATAGGGCGCCGACAGGGTAGGCGAGAGACCCAGTACTTC. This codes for CASSIGRRQGRRETQYF. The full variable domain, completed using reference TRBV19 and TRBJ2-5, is DGGITQSPKYLFRKEGQNVTLSCEQNLNHDAMYWYRQDPGQGLRLIYYSQIVNDFQKGDIAEGYSVSREKKESFPLTVTSAQKNPTAFYLCASSIGRRQGRRETQYFGPGTRLLVL.